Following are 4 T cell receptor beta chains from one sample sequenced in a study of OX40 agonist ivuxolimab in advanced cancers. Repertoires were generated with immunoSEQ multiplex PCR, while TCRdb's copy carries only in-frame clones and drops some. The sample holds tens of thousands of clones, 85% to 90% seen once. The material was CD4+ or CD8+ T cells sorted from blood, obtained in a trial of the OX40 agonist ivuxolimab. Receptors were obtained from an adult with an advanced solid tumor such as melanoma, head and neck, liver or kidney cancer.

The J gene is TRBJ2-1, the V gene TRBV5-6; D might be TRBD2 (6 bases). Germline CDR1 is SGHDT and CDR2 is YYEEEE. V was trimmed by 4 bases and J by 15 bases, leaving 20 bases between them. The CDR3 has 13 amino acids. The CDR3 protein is CASSSLREERAFF. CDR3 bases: TGTGCCAGCAGCAGCCTGCGAGAAGAGCGGGCGTTCTTC.

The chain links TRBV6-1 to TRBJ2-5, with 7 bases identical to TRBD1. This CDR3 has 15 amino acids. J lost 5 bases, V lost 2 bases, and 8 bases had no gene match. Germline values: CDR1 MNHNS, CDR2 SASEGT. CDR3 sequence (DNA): TGTGCCAGCAGTGAACCGGGACAGCCTTTGGAGACCCAGTACTTC. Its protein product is CASSEPGQPLETQYF.

CDR3 nucleotides: TGTGCCAGCAGCTTGGGGCCCAGGGGTCCTCAATCACCCCTCCACTTT. Amino acid sequence: CASSLGPRGPQSPLHF. This sequence joins TRBV5-6 and TRBJ1-6, with a weak D call TRBD1 (6 bases). The germline CDR1 and CDR2 sequences are SGHDT and YYEEEE. The V gene lost 0 bases and the J gene lost 10 bases, with 17 bases spanning the gap. This CDR3 is built from 16 residues. The variable domain in full, with the rest retrieved from reference TRBV5-6 and TRBJ1-6, is DAGVTQSPTHLIKTRGQQVTLRCSPKSGHDTVSWYQQALGQGPQFIFQYYEEEERQRGNFPDRFSGHQFPNYSSELNVNALLLGDSALYLCASSLGPRGPQSPLHFGNGTRLTVT.

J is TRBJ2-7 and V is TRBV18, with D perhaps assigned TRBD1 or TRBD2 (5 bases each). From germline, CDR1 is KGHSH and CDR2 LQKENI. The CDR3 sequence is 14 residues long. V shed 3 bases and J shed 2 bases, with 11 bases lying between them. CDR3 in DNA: TGTGCCAGCTCACCCGGGACGCGACCCTACGAGCAGTACTTC. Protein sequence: CASSPGTRPYEQYF.